This passage covers 21 T cell receptor beta chains from one sample sequenced in a study of HIV-infected patients and healthy controls. Antiretroviral therapy had run roughly three months, about 14 weeks, before follow-up blood collection. The repertoire came from unfractionated whole blood and reflected all unsorted peripheral T cells. Alpha and beta constant-region primers primed reverse transcription of about 500 ng RNA. Alpha and beta chain libraries were made separately by chain-specific third strand synthesis with multiplexing indices. MiXCR was run by TCRdb on the 5' RACE reads, yielding one entry per CDR3 protein. This sample carries some 9,600 distinct CDR3 sequences, around 5.9% of them seen once, and the ten largest clones take 25% to 35%. The sequencing here drew on blood, taken during antiretroviral therapy. The receptors were gathered from an adult with HIV infection. The donor label of this sample is uncertain.

This clonotype was observed a handful of times. The chain recombines TRBV12-3 or TRBV12-4 with TRBJ2-1, with 7 positions matching TRBD1. This CDR3 contains 14 residues. V shed 1 base, J shed 9 bases, and the junction held 6 bases outside the gene matches. The CDR3 sequence: CASSLGTGSGEQFF. CDR3 nucleotide sequence: TGTGCCAGCAGTTTAGGGACAGGTTCGGGTGAGCAGTTCTTC.

At least ten counts were recorded for this clonotype. The chain uses TRBV24-1 and TRBJ1-4; D might be TRBD1 (5 bases). V was shortened by 3 bases and J by 1 base, with 11 bases between the two germline ends. The V gene's germline CDR1 is KGHDR and CDR2 SFDVKD. The CDR3 has 16 amino acids. CDR3 in DNA: TGTGCCACCAGTGATGAGGACGGACAAACTAATGAAAAACTGTTTTTT. Protein sequence: CATSDEDGQTNEKLFF.

This clonotype is medium-sized in the sample. This chain uses TRBV29-1 with TRBJ2-1, with D uncertain. Looked up from germline, CDR1 is SQVTM and CDR2 is ANQGSEA. Trimming left V 3 bases short and J 7 bases short, with 10 bases between. The CDR3 extends over 12 amino acids. The CDR3 loop reads CSVDETPNEQFF. The DNA of the CDR3 is TGCAGCGTTGACGAGACTCCAAATGAGCAGTTCTTC.

This clonotype came up many times. The J gene is TRBJ2-3, the V gene TRBV2; D uncertain. Trimming shortened V by 5 bases and J by 2 bases, and 17 bases separated the two germline ends. Per the germline V gene, CDR1 is SNHLY and CDR2 is FYNNEI. The CDR3 length is 16 residues. The CDR3 sequence: CASSKDRALNTDTQYF. CDR3 DNA: TGTGCCAGCAGTAAGGACCGGGCACTTAACACAGATACGCAGTATTTT. The entire variable domain, with the rest obtained from reference TRBV2 and TRBJ2-3, is as follows: EPEVTQTPSHQVTQMGQEVILRCVPISNHLYFYWYRQILGQKVEFLVSFYNNEISEKSEIFDDQFSVERPDGSNFTLKIRSTKLEDSAMYFCASSKDRALNTDTQYFGPGTRLTVL.

This clonotype was counted many times. V and J are TRBV20-1 and TRBJ1-1, with no clear D. V was trimmed by 0 bases and J by 0 bases, leaving 5 bases between them. Germline-derived CDR1 and CDR2 are DFQATT and SNEGSKA (reference sequence). CDR3 length: 13 amino acids. DNA of the CDR3: TGCAGTGCTAGAGAGGTAGTGAACACTGAAGCTTTCTTT. This sequence encodes CSAREVVNTEAFF.

This clonotype was found many times. The chain has TRBV10-3 and TRBJ1-1; D remains unclear. This CDR3 region has 13 residues. V was clipped by 7 bases and J by 2 bases, with 11 bases between them. Germline-derived CDR1 and CDR2 are ENHRY and SYGVKD. The CDR3 DNA sequence: TGTGCCATCACAGCGGGGATTAACACTGAAGCTTTCTTT. Translating it yields CAITAGINTEAFF.

This clonotype was counted many times. This chain connects TRBV7-8 to TRBJ2-7; D unclear. With 0 bases removed from V and 4 bases from J, the gap between germline ends came to 7 bases. The CDR3 loop spans 13 amino acids. Germline CDR1 reads SGHVS; CDR2 reads FQNEAQ. The CDR3 DNA sequence: TGTGCCAGCAGCTTAGCGTTCGGGTACGAGCAGTACTTC. Its translation is CASSLAFGYEQYF. Based on the CDR3 plus reference TRBV7-8 and TRBJ2-7, the full variable domain is GAGVSQSPRYKVAKRGQDVALRCDPISGHVSLFWYQQALGQGPEFLTYFQNEAQLDKSGLPSDRFFAERPEGSVSTLKIQRTQQEDSAVYLCASSLAFGYEQYFGPGTRLTVT.

By share of the sample, this clonotype is medium-sized (0.01 to 0.1%). The DNA is omitted, as the CDR3 cannot be located on it reliably, and the CDR3 follows TCRdb's listing. The chain couples TRBV6-5 to TRBJ2-7; TRBD1 is the table's D call, not checked against the DNA. Looked up from germline, CDR1 is MNHEY and CDR2 is SVGAGI. The CDR3 spans 14 residues, counting both ends. The chain's CDR3 is CASSSGQGPNEQYF.

This clonotype was counted only a few times. V and J are TRBV19 and TRBJ2-1; TRBD2 agrees at 10 bases. CDR1 and CDR2 from the germline V gene are LNHDA and SQIVND (reference sequence). After removal of 4 bases from V and 3 bases from J, the junction contained 9 bases not matched to a gene. This CDR3 contains 17 residues. CDR3 nucleotides: TGTGCCAGTAGTAGGGTCCTAGCGGGAGATCTCTACAATGAGCAGTTCTTC. Translated, it gives CASSRVLAGDLYNEQFF.

Sample share makes this clonotype medium-sized. The rearrangement uses TRBV3-1 and TRBJ2-3, with TRBD2 matching over 7 bases. The CDR3 covers 14 residues. CDR1 and CDR2 from the germline V gene are LGHDT and YNNKEL (reference sequence). J lost 6 bases, V lost 1 base, and 4 bases had no gene match. The CDR3 sequence: CASSQGGGMDTQYF. The CDR3 DNA reads as TGTGCCAGCAGCCAAGGGGGGGGAATGGATACGCAGTATTTT.

In this sample, this clonotype turned up a few times. This chain connects TRBV20-1 to TRBJ2-3, with D perhaps assigned TRBD1 or TRBD2 (5 bases each). V was pared by 0 bases and J by 7 bases, with 17 bases between. CDR1 is DFQATT and CDR2 is SNEGSKA in the germline V gene (reference sequence). The CDR3 has 15 residues. The CDR3 bases are TGCAGTGCTAGAGATGTTGGGGCTAGCCAATATACGCAGTATTTT. Protein sequence: CSARDVGASQYTQYF.

This clonotype has ten or more counts. The rearrangement joins TRBV6-2 or TRBV6-3 to TRBJ1-3, with TRBD1 as a possible D gene (5 bases). The CDR3 is 16 residues long. The ends were cut back, 8 bases at V and 2 bases at J, with 19 bases in the middle. Germline V CDR1 and CDR2: MNHEY, SVGEGT. CDR3 bases: TGTGCCAGCGCGAGGGCCACGGGGCCTCCTGGAAACACCATATATTTT. It yields the protein CASARATGPPGNTIYF.

This clonotype was seen only a few times. This chain links TRBV19 with TRBJ1-4; TRBD1 agrees at 9 bases. The CDR3 runs 17 residues. J was trimmed by 0 bases and V by 5 bases; bases with no gene match: 7. Germline lookup yields CDR1 LNHDA and CDR2 SQIVND (reference sequence). CDR3 in amino acids: CASSANRGLATNEKLFF. The CDR3 bases are TGTGCCAGTAGTGCTAACAGGGGGCTGGCAACTAATGAAAAACTGTTTTTT.

This clonotype is labeled medium-sized. This chain connects TRBV20-1 to TRBJ2-7; possibly TRBD2 for D (6 bases). Trimming took off 0 bases at V and 5 bases at J, with 17 bases between the two ends. The CDR3 has 15 amino acids. CDR1 and CDR2 from the germline V gene are DFQATT and SNEGSKA (reference sequence). CDR3 in DNA: TGCAGTGCTAGAGAAGTGGCGGGAAGTCTCGACGAGCAGTACTTC. This translates into CSAREVAGSLDEQYF.

This clonotype was observed many times. This sequence joins TRBV7-2 and TRBJ1-1; D gene ambiguous. Deletions cut 2 bases from V and 1 base from J, with 5 bases between. The CDR3 is made up of 13 amino acids. Germline CDR1 SGHTA, CDR2 FQGNSA. CDR3 residues: CASSLNWNTEAFF. CDR3 DNA: TGTGCCAGCAGCTTAAATTGGAACACTGAAGCTTTCTTT.

In its sample, this clonotype was seen many times. This chain connects TRBV5-6 to TRBJ2-7, with 7 bases fitting TRBD1. Germline-derived CDR1 and CDR2 are SGHDT and YYEEEE. CDR3 size: 13 residues. The V gene end was trimmed by 0 bases and the J gene end by 5 bases; junction bases not matched to a gene: 2. The CDR3 nucleotides read TGTGCCAGCAGCTTGGGCCAGGGGGACGAGCAGTACTTC. This encodes CASSLGQGDEQYF.

The chain joins TRBV6-1 to TRBJ2-1; D may correspond to TRBD1 or TRBD2 (5 bases each). CDR3 length: 17 amino acids. Germline CDR1 and CDR2: MNHNS and SASEGT. The V end was cut by 5 bases, the J end by 2 bases, with 19 bases between. DNA of the CDR3: TGTGCCAGCAGTAGTCTAGCTATTGGGGGAGCCTACAATGAGCAGTTCTTC. Protein sequence: CASSSLAIGGAYNEQFF.

The chain couples TRBV2 to TRBJ1-1; D is unclear. V was trimmed by 3 bases and J by 0 bases, leaving 5 bases between them. Germline CDR1 is SNHLY and CDR2 is FYNNEI. CDR3 length: 13 residues. CDR3 protein: CASSDRLNTEAFF. The CDR3 DNA sequence: TGTGCCAGCAGTGACCGACTGAACACTGAAGCTTTCTTT.

This clonotype was detected ten times or more. V is TRBV4-1 and J is TRBJ1-1; no reliable D call. The V and J ends lost 1 base and 5 bases respectively, with 5 bases between them. CDR3 length: 12 amino acids. The V gene's germline CDR1 is MGHRA and CDR2 YSYEKL. CDR3 sequence reads: CASSQGVTEAFF. CDR3 DNA: TGCGCCAGCAGCCAAGGTGTGACTGAAGCTTTCTTT.

In its sample, this clonotype was seen many times. The chain combines TRBV19 with TRBJ1-5; D remains ambiguous. Germline V gene lookup returns CDR1 LNHDA and CDR2 SQIVND (reference sequence). V was pared by 3 bases and J by 1 base, with 13 bases between. The CDR3 is made up of 16 amino acids. The CDR3 DNA follows: TGTGCCAGTAGTATTATGGAGGGAATGAGCAATCAGCCCCAGCATTTT. It yields the protein CASSIMEGMSNQPQHF.

This clonotype was seen repeatedly, ten times or more. The J gene is TRBJ2-5, the V gene TRBV12-3 or TRBV12-4; weak D call: TRBD1 (6 bases). Trimming left V 2 bases short and J 5 bases short, with 9 bases between. CDR3 length: 13 residues. The CDR3 loop reads CASSLRQGETQYF. CDR3 sequence (DNA): TGTGCCAGCAGTTTAAGGCAGGGGGAGACCCAGTACTTC.